The rows below give T cell receptor beta chains drawn from one sample of a study of response to subunit inactivated influenza vaccine. Each CDR3 protein gets one entry after TCRdb re-called the RT-PCR reads with MiXCR. The sample includes roughly 570,000 distinct CDR3 sequences, roughly 13% of them seen just once. The input for sequencing was PBMCs from blood, taken roughly 48 days after vaccination. These receptors originate from a man aged 45-65 years who received an inactivated influenza vaccine. Both conserved end residues are part of each CDR3. D genes are given only for firm matches. For some rows the clone size is stated as once, few or many, or as a class when expanded; others skip it.

size: many
V: TRBV12-3/TRBV12-4
D: -
J: TRBJ1-1
CDR3: CASSLGGDMNTEAFF
DNA: TGTGCCAGCAGTTTAGGGGGGGACATGAACACTGAAGCTTTCTTT

size: few
V: TRBV9
D: TRBD1
J: TRBJ1-2
CDR3: CASSAGTGPFSNYGYTF
DNA: TGTGCCAGCAGCGCCGGGACAGGGCCCTTTTCTAACTATGGCTACACCTTC

size: few
V: TRBV9
D: TRBD2
J: TRBJ2-7
CDR3: CASSSGLAGGYEQYF
DNA: TGTGCCAGCAGCTCAGGACTAGCGGGAGGCTACGAGCAGTACTTC

size: -
V: TRBV7-8
D: -
J: TRBJ2-2
CDR3: CASSLAFRSNTGELFF
DNA: TGTGCCAGCAGCTTAGCTTTCAGGTCGAACACCGGGGAGCTGTTTTTT

size: -
V: TRBV2
D: TRBD1
J: TRBJ2-3
CDR3: CASRGQGSRTDTQYF
DNA: TGTGCCAGCAGGGGACAGGGTTCACGCACAGATACGCAGTATTTT

size: few
V: TRBV4-2
D: -
J: TRBJ1-6
CDR3: CASSQVSGFGSPLHF
DNA: TGTGCCAGCAGCCAAGTCTCAGGGTTCGGGTCACCCCTCCACTTT

size: few
V: TRBV12-3/TRBV12-4
D: -
J: TRBJ1-1
CDR3: CASLLSGAEAFF
DNA: TGTGCCAGCCTGCTGTCGGGCGCTGAAGCTTTCTTT

size: -
V: TRBV7-2
D: TRBD1
J: TRBJ2-4
CDR3: CASSTRTGVAKNIQYF
DNA: TGTGCCAGCAGCACTCGGACAGGGGTAGCCAAAAACATTCAGTACTTC

size: -
V: TRBV9
D: TRBD2
J: TRBJ2-2
CDR3: CASSGGLAGGPSGELFF
DNA: TGTGCCAGCAGCGGTGGACTAGCGGGAGGGCCAAGCGGGGAGCTGTTTTTT

size: few
V: TRBV5-1
D: -
J: TRBJ1-1
CDR3: CASSLEGLGTEAFF
DNA: TGCGCCAGCAGCTTGGAGGGGTTGGGCACTGAAGCTTTCTTT

size: -
V: TRBV3-1
D: -
J: TRBJ1-2
CDR3: CASSTVYGYTF
DNA: TGTGCCAGCAGTACAGTCTATGGCTACACCTTC

size: many
V: TRBV12-3/TRBV12-4
D: TRBD2
J: TRBJ2-5
CDR3: CASRPTSGRPQYF
DNA: TGTGCCAGCAGACCGACTAGCGGGAGGCCGCAGTACTTC

size: few
V: TRBV28
D: -
J: TRBJ2-3
CDR3: CASSLGIRADTQYF
DNA: TGTGCCAGCAGTTTAGGCATCAGGGCAGATACGCAGTATTTT

size: -
V: TRBV20-1
D: -
J: TRBJ1-6
CDR3: CSAALGGLPSGNSPLHF
DNA: TGCAGTGCTGCCCTGGGGGGGCTCCCTTCGGGTAATTCACCCCTCCACTTT

size: many
V: TRBV29-1
D: TRBD1
J: TRBJ2-2
CDR3: CSVELSGQETGELFF
DNA: TGCAGCGTTGAATTATCGGGACAGGAAACCGGGGAGCTGTTTTTT

size: once
V: TRBV24-1
D: TRBD1
J: TRBJ1-5
CDR3: CATSGTGIGPNQPQHF
DNA: TGTGCCACCAGTGGGACAGGGATTGGGCCCAATCAGCCCCAGCATTTT

size: -
V: TRBV29-1
D: -
J: TRBJ2-2
CDR3: CSVLGSGELFF
DNA: TGCAGCGTGTTGGGGAGCGGGGAGCTGTTTTTT

size: -
V: TRBV11-2
D: TRBD1
J: TRBJ2-5
CDR3: CASSLGQTIQETQYF
DNA: TGTGCCAGCAGCCTGGGACAGACTATCCAAGAGACCCAGTACTTC

size: -
V: TRBV11-2
D: -
J: TRBJ1-3
CDR3: CASSSGLSGNTIYF
DNA: TGTGCCAGCAGCTCTGGGCTCTCTGGAAACACCATATATTTT

size: few
V: TRBV7-2
D: -
J: TRBJ1-1
CDR3: CASSLARGKNTEAFF
DNA: TGTGCCAGCAGCTTAGCGCGGGGGAAGAACACTGAAGCTTTCTTT

size: many
V: TRBV15
D: -
J: TRBJ2-2
CDR3: CATSRAATRAGELFF
DNA: TGTGCCACCAGCAGAGCAGCGACCCGTGCCGGGGAGCTGTTTTTT

size: -
V: TRBV5-4
D: -
J: TRBJ1-6
CDR3: CASSSLGPPGYNSPLHF
DNA: TGTGCCAGCAGCTCCCTCGGACCTCCGGGGTATAATTCACCCCTCCACTTT

size: few
V: TRBV6-6
D: -
J: TRBJ2-1
CDR3: CASSYSDRSRGVQPGRLSYNEQFF
DNA: TGTGCCAGCAGTTACAGCGATAGATCTAGGGGGGTACAACCCGGTCGACTAAGTTACAATGAGCAGTTCTTC

size: many
V: TRBV12-3/TRBV12-4
D: -
J: TRBJ2-7
CDR3: CASRVDSTDYEQYF
DNA: TGTGCCAGCAGGGTCGACAGCACTGACTACGAGCAGTACTTC

size: few
V: TRBV5-1
D: -
J: TRBJ2-2
CDR3: CASSLTEIGELFF
DNA: TGCGCCAGCAGCTTAACAGAAATCGGGGAGCTGTTTTTT

size: few
V: TRBV4-2
D: -
J: TRBJ2-7
CDR3: CASSQPQGGEQYF
DNA: TGTGCCAGCAGCCAACCTCAGGGGGGAGAGCAGTACTTC

size: many
V: TRBV5-5
D: -
J: TRBJ2-7
CDR3: CASRLRDAVLGEQYF
DNA: TGTGCCAGCAGACTACGGGACGCGGTTCTGGGGGAGCAGTACTTC

size: few
V: TRBV10-3
D: -
J: TRBJ2-5
CDR3: CATWDNQETQYF
DNA: TGTGCCACCTGGGACAACCAAGAGACCCAGTACTTC

size: -
V: TRBV20-1
D: -
J: TRBJ2-5
CDR3: CSARVRRGSETQYF
DNA: TGCAGTGCTAGAGTTCGGAGGGGCTCAGAGACCCAGTACTTC

size: few
V: TRBV4-2
D: TRBD2
J: TRBJ2-1
CDR3: CASSQIGTSGSWSEQFF
DNA: TGTGCCAGCAGCCAAATCGGGACTAGCGGGAGTTGGAGTGAGCAGTTCTTC

size: -
V: TRBV20-1
D: TRBD2
J: TRBJ2-3
CDR3: CSARVASGSTDTQYF
DNA: TGCAGTGCTAGAGTGGCTAGCGGCAGCACAGATACGCAGTATTTT

size: many
V: TRBV6-1
D: -
J: TRBJ1-1
CDR3: CASSPYIFVDKNTEAFF
DNA: TGTGCCAGCAGCCCATATATTTTTGTAGACAAGAACACTGAAGCTTTCTTT

size: -
V: TRBV20-1
D: -
J: TRBJ2-7
CDR3: CSAHRGSGSEQYF
DNA: TGCAGTGCACACCGGGGTTCAGGGAGCGAGCAGTACTTC

size: many
V: TRBV29-1
D: TRBD1
J: TRBJ1-2
CDR3: CSLNVGTGDGYTF
DNA: TGCAGCCTCAATGTGGGGACAGGGGATGGCTACACCTTC

size: -
V: TRBV29-1
D: TRBD2
J: TRBJ2-5
CDR3: CSVERTSGETQYF
DNA: TGCAGCGTTGAGCGGACTAGCGGAGAGACCCAGTACTTC

size: few
V: TRBV29-1
D: -
J: TRBJ2-7
CDR3: CSVGMTGRDYEQYF
DNA: TGCAGCGTCGGGATGACAGGGCGGGACTACGAGCAGTACTTC

size: few
V: TRBV6-5
D: -
J: TRBJ2-5
CDR3: CASSYSIPRTAEETQYF
DNA: TGTGCCAGCAGTTACTCGATCCCGAGGACAGCCGAAGAGACCCAGTACTTC

size: many
V: TRBV7-2
D: TRBD1
J: TRBJ2-7
CDR3: CASSSSNQGAYEQYF
DNA: TGTGCCAGCAGCTCGAGCAATCAGGGGGCCTACGAGCAGTACTTC

size: few
V: TRBV4-3
D: TRBD1
J: TRBJ2-5
CDR3: CASSQDPVGQGETQYF
DNA: TGCGCCAGCAGCCAAGATCCCGTGGGACAGGGAGAGACCCAGTACTTC

size: -
V: TRBV20-1
D: -
J: TRBJ1-6
CDR3: CSASPGAGGSYNSPLHF
DNA: TGCAGTGCTAGCCCAGGGGCAGGAGGTTCCTATAATTCACCCCTCCACTTT

size: -
V: TRBV10-3
D: TRBD2
J: TRBJ2-3
CDR3: CAISSGTVAGGERDTQYF
DNA: TGTGCCATCAGCTCCGGGACAGTAGCGGGAGGTGAGAGAGATACGCAGTATTTT

size: few
V: TRBV5-1
D: -
J: TRBJ2-7
CDR3: CASSWDPRGFDIYEQYF
DNA: TGCGCCAGCAGCTGGGATCCCAGGGGCTTCGATATCTACGAGCAGTACTTC

size: few
V: TRBV29-1
D: TRBD2
J: TRBJ2-7
CDR3: CSVSSMWGRGTYEQYF
DNA: TGCAGCGTCTCTTCCATGTGGGGGAGGGGAACCTACGAGCAGTACTTC

size: few
V: TRBV7-8
D: -
J: TRBJ2-1
CDR3: CASSLGGPPNEQFF
DNA: TGTGCCAGCAGCTTAGGTGGTCCCCCCAATGAGCAGTTCTTC

size: few
V: TRBV20-1
D: -
J: TRBJ2-7
CDR3: CSAETLTKYEQYF
DNA: TGCAGTGCTGAGACGCTAACTAAATACGAGCAGTACTTC

size: -
V: TRBV7-6
D: TRBD2
J: TRBJ2-1
CDR3: CASSLSRDYGRNEQFF
DNA: TGTGCCAGCAGCTTATCCCGGGACTACGGACGGAATGAGCAGTTCTTC

size: few
V: TRBV27
D: -
J: TRBJ2-1
CDR3: CASSAAPRTFDEQFF
DNA: TGTGCCAGCTCCGCCGCGCCCCGAACATTCGATGAGCAGTTCTTC

size: -
V: TRBV5-5
D: -
J: TRBJ2-1
CDR3: CASSTNPNEQFF
DNA: TGTGCCAGCAGCACGAACCCCAATGAGCAGTTCTTC